These T cell receptor beta chains were read from a single sample in a study of blood T cell repertoires in COVID-19. Produced via immunoSEQ multiplex PCR; TCRdb's table is partial and in-frame only. The repertoire holds approximately 200,000 clones, with 80% to 90% as singletons. The sample taken for sequencing was PBMCs or T cells enriched from blood (not recorded which). These receptors all come from a woman younger than 45 who had been exposed to COVID-19. CDR3s include the opening cysteine and the closing phenylalanine or tryptophan. Each record gives: V gene, CDR3 protein.

TRBV5-1	CASSLEGDRATEAFF
TRBV5-1	CASSPTFQGGTPGELFF
TRBV5-4	CASSLDGPQGISGNTIYF
TRBV5-6	CASNRREPGPLHF
TRBV4-2	CASSQGQGNTEAFF
TRBV27	CASSFLVRGYGYTF
TRBV5-6	CASSFSWGPGNTIYF
TRBV3-1/TRBV3-2	CASSQQDRGEKLFF
TRBV27	CASGIRGWEQYF
TRBV9	CASSVDGVNSPLHF
TRBV5-1	CASSFDRDSPLHF
TRBV4-2	CASSHTQGSDYGYTF
TRBV27	CASSYDREFGKLFF
TRBV6-5	CASRIRDTENSPLHF